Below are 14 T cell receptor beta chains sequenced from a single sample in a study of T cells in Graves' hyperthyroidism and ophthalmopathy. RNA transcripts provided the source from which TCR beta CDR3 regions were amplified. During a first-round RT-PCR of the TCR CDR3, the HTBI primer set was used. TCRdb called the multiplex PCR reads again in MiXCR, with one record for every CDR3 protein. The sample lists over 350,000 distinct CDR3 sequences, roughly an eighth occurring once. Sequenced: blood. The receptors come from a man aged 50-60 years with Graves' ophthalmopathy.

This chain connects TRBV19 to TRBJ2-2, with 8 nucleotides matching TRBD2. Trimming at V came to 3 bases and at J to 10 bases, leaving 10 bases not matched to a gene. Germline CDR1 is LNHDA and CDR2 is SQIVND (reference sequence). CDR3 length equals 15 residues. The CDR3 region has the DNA TGTGCCAGTAGTATTTTACCAGCGGGAGTGGAGGAGCTGTTTTTT. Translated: CASSILPAGVEELFF.

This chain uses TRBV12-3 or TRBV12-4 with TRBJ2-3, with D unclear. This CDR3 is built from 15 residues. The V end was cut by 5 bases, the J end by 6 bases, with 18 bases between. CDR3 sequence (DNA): TGTGCCAGCAGTCAAAGGGTTAACGGTGGGGATACGCAGTATTTT. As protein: CASSQRVNGGDTQYF.

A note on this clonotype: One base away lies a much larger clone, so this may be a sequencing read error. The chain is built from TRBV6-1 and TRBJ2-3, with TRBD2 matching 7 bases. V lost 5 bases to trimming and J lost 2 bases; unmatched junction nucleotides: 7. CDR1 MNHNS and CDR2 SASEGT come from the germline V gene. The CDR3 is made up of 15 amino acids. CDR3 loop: CASSPSGNPTDTQYF. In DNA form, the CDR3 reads TGTGCCAGCAGTCCTAGCGGCAACCCCACAGATACGCAGTATTTT.

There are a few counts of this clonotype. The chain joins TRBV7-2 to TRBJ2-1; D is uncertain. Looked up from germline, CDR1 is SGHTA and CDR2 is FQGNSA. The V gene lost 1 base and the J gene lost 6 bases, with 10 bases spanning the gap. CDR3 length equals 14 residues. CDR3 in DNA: TGTGCCAGCAGCTTAGTCTGGGTCGTCAATGAGCAGTTCTTC. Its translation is CASSLVWVVNEQFF.

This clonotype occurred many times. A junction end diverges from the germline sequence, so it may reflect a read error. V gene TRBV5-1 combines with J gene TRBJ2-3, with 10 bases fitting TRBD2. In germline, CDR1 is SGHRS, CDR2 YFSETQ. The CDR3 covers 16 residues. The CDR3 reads CASSPVAGGATDTQYF. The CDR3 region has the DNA TGCGCCAGCAGCCCGGTAGCGGGAGGAGCTACAGATACACAGTATTTT.

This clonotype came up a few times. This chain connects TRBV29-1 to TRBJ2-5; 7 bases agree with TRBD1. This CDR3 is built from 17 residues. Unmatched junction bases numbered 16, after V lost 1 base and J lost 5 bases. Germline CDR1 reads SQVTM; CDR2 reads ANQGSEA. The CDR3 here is CSVEGTGLKTVRETQYF. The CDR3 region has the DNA TGCAGCGTTGAAGGGACAGGATTAAAGACGGTTCGGGAGACCCAGTACTTC.

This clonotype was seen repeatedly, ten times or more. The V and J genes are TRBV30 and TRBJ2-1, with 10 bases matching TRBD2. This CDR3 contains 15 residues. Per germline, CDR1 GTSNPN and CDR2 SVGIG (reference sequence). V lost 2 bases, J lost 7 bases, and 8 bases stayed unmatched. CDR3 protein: CAWSIGTSVTNEQFF. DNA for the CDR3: TGTGCCTGGAGTATCGGGACTAGCGTGACTAATGAGCAGTTCTTC. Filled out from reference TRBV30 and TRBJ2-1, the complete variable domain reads SQTIHQWPATLVQPVGSPLSLECTVEGTSNPNLYWYRQAAGRGLQLLFYSVGIGQISSEVPQNLSASRPQDRQFILSSKKLLLSDSGFYLCAWSIGTSVTNEQFFGPGTRLTVL.

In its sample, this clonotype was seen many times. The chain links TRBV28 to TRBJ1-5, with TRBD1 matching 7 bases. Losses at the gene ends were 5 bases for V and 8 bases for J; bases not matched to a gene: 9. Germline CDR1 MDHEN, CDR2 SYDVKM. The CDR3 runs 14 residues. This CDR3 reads CASSRQGRGKPQHF. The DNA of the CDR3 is TGTGCCAGCAGTCGACAGGGCAGGGGAAAGCCCCAGCATTTT.

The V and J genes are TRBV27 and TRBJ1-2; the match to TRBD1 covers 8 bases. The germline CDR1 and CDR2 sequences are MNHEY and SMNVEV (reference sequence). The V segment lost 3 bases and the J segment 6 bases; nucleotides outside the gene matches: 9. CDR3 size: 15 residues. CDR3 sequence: CASSFQGAGDHGYTF. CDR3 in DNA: TGTGCCAGCAGTTTCCAGGGGGCAGGGGATCATGGCTACACCTTC.

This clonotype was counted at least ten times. The CDR3 bases are TGTGCTAGTGGTTTGGGACTAGCGGGAGGCAATGAGCAGTTCTTC. It is translated as CASGLGLAGGNEQFF. The V call is TRBV12-5, the J call TRBJ2-1, with 13 positions matching TRBD2. The CDR3 loop spans 15 amino acids. The germline V gene has CDR1 LGHNT and CDR2 FRNRAP. The V segment lost 1 base and the J segment 6 bases; nucleotides outside the gene matches: 0.

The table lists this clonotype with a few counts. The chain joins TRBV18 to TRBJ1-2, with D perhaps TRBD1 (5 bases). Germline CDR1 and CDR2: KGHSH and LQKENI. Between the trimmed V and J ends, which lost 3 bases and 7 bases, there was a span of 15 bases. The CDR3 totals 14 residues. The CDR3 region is CASSPVREGAGYTF. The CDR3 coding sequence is TGTGCCAGCTCACCGGTCAGGGAAGGCGCTGGCTACACCTTC.

The CDR3 DNA sequence: TGTGCCAGCAGCCCTCGACTAGCGGGAGAGCTCCCTAATGAGCAGTTCTTC. Translation gives CASSPRLAGELPNEQFF. This chain links TRBV9 with TRBJ2-1; TRBD2 aligns across 12 bases. In germline, CDR1 is SGDLS, CDR2 YYNGEE. The junction had 12 bases not matched to a gene; V was cut back by 4 bases and J by 7 bases. This CDR3 spans 17 amino acids.

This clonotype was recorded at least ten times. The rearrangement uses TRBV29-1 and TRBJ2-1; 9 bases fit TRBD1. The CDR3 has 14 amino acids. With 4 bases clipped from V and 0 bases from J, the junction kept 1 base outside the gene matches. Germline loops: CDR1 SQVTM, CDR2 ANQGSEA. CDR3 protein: CSVVTGGSYNEQFF. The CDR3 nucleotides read TGCAGCGTTGTGACAGGGGGCTCCTACAATGAGCAGTTCTTC.

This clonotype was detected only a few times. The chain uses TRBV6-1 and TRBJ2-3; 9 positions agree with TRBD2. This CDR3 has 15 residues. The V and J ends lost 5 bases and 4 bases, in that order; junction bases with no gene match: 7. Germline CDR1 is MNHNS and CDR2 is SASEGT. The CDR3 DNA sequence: TGTGCCAGCAGTTATAGCGGGAGTACGGCAGATACGCAGTATTTT. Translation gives CASSYSGSTADTQYF.